What follows describes a single T cell receptor (beta chain). The sample has other DNA sequences that encode this CDR3 too. This entry is derived from a study of lymphopenia after photon versus proton radiotherapy. Clones were sequenced by immunoSEQ multiplex PCR, and TCRdb holds only the in-frame ones, with some missing. The sample lists roughly 63,000 clones, approximately 84% seen once, with about 1.9% in the top ten. Germline CDR1 and CDR2: LNHDA and SQIVND (reference sequence). The CDR3 runs to 16 residues. V lost 5 bases, J lost 0 bases, and 8 bases stayed unmatched. The clonotype originates from a man aged 55-75 years with pancreatic cancer. Here the sequenced sample was peripheral blood, taken from a patient treated with proton-based radiotherapy. The V and J genes are TRBV19 and TRBJ2-3; 7 bases agree with TRBD2. In nucleotides, the CDR3 is TGTGCCAGTAGTGCGAGGACTAGTGGTAGCACAGATACGCAGTATTTT. Translating gives CASSARTSGSTDTQYF.